This T cell receptor (beta chain) stems from a study of regulatory T cells in long-lasting Graves disease. Study-level results: Small numbers of samples may have cut accuracy. Persistent Graves' patients possessed reduced TCR diversity relative to recently diagnosed ones.

In regard to this clonotype: Antigen unknown.

Trimming took 4 bases from V and 0 from J, leaving 13 bases between them. The CDR3 consists of 16 residues. Germline V gene sequence: CDR1 LGHDT, CDR2 YNNKEL (reference sequence). For TCR beta, libraries came from iRepertoire HTBI primers and Arm-PCR of CDR3 regions. TCRdb re-called the multiplex PCR reads through MiXCR, storing one row per CDR3 protein. The sample yields 350,000 to 550,000 distinct CDR3 sequences, around 15% seen once. Time point indicated: newly diagnosed GD, antithyroid drugs for less than 3 months. RNA isolated from PBMCs was used to make the TCR library. This sample also appeared in a second study, on T cells in Graves' hyperthyroidism and ophthalmopathy.

The V call is TRBV3-1, the J call TRBJ2-1; tentatively, D is TRBD2 (5 bases). Sample: peripheral blood mononuclear cells (PBMCs), taken at new diagnosis, from a patient treated with antithyroid drugs. This receptor was identified in a woman in her forties or fifties with Graves disease. The CDR3 DNA reads TGTGCCAGCAGCCCCCTCGTACTAGACTCCTACAATGAGCAGTTCTTC. It specifies CASSPLVLDSYNEQFF.